Listed below are T cell receptor beta chains from one sample, sequenced in a study of immune evolution from preneoplasia to lung adenocarcinoma. The table came from immunoSEQ multiplex PCR; TCRdb's copy has only in-frame clones and leaves some out. The table includes around 21,000 clones, around three quarters detected once. Sequenced input: FFPE invasive lung adenocarcinoma tissue. These receptors originate from a person in their sixties or seventies with lung adenocarcinoma. CDR3s include the opening cysteine and the closing phenylalanine or tryptophan. A D gene is named only where the DNA matches it firmly. A clone size is listed for some rows: how often the clone was seen (once, few, many), or a class if it is expanded.

>NA|TRBJ1-2|NA|TRBV7-9
CASSFGGNDYGYTF
TGTGCCAGCAGCTTCGGGGGGAACGACTATGGCTACACCTTC
>NA|TRBJ2-1|NA|TRBV6-1
CASSTALDEQFF
TGTGCCAGCAGTACCGCGCTCGATGAGCAGTTCTTC
>NA|TRBJ1-5|once|TRBV6-5
CASSQDPTRTQHF
TGTGCCAGCAGCCAGGACCCGACCCGGACCCAGCATTTT
>NA|TRBJ2-1|NA|TRBV14
CASSQIWVDANEQFF
TGTGCCAGCAGCCAAATCTGGGTAGATGCCAATGAGCAGTTCTTC
>NA|TRBJ1-5|NA|TRBV5-5
CASSSVEATPQHF
TGTGCCAGCAGCTCCGTGGAGGCGACGCCCCAGCATTTT
>NA|TRBJ2-7|NA|TRBV2
CASSGLIPPTYEQYF
TGTGCCAGCAGTGGACTGATCCCGCCTACCTACGAGCAGTACTTC
>NA|TRBJ2-2|once|TRBV6-1
CASGLITGELFF
TGTGCCAGCGGACTAATCACCGGGGAGCTGTTTTTT
>NA|TRBJ2-1|NA|TRBV6-5
CAPTDGEQFF
TGTGCCCCCACGGACGGTGAGCAGTTCTTC
>TRBD2|TRBJ2-1|NA|TRBV9
CASSVGTSNEQFF
TGTGCCAGCAGCGTAGGGACTAGCAATGAGCAGTTCTTC
>TRBD1|TRBJ1-2|NA|TRBV6-5
CASSRGQFKGYTF
TGTGCCAGCAGCCGGGGACAGTTTAAAGGCTACACCTTC